The 11 T cell receptor beta chains reported below all come from one sample, sequenced in a study of cytomegalovirus exposure and HLA in healthy donors. PCR involved 60 Vbeta and 13 Jbeta primers. Clones were read by immunoSEQ multiplex PCR, and TCRdb kept only the in-frame ones, dropping some. The sample lists some 160,000 clones, roughly 80% occurring once. Sequencing was carried out using PBMCs. The receptor set was obtained from a man between 60 and 70 years old in good health and CMV-seronegative.

V usage is TRBV5-1 and J usage is TRBJ2-3; the D gene is possibly TRBD1 (6 bases). This CDR3 region has 15 residues. From germline, CDR1 is SGHRS and CDR2 YFSETQ. Trimming stripped 0 bases from V and 6 bases from J, with 14 bases between. CDR3: CASSLVSTGMDTQYF. CDR3 coding DNA: TGCGCCAGCAGCTTGGTGAGCACAGGGATGGATACGCAGTATTTT.

This clone was detected only a few times. DNA for the CDR3: TGTGCCAGCAGCTTAGTGGTTGGGGGGTTGAGCTATGGCTACACCTTC. Its translation: CASSLVVGGLSYGYTF. This rearrangement joins TRBV7-8 to TRBJ1-2, with D possibly matching TRBD1 (5 bases). V gave up 1 base and J gave up 4 bases, with 16 bases separating them. The germline V gene has CDR1 SGHVS and CDR2 FQNEAQ. This CDR3 contains 16 residues. The full variable domain, with the rest looked up from reference TRBV7-8 and TRBJ1-2, is GAGVSQSPRYKVAKRGQDVALRCDPISGHVSLFWYQQALGQGPEFLTYFQNEAQLDKSGLPSDRFFAERPEGSVSTLKIQRTQQEDSAVYLCASSLVVGGLSYGYTFGSGTRLTVV.

This sequence joins TRBV25-1 and TRBJ2-5, with TRBD2 matching over 7 bases. The trim removed 2 bases at V and 4 bases at J, leaving 7 bases unmatched. Germline loops: CDR1 MGHDK, CDR2 SYGVNS. This CDR3 spans 15 amino acids. CDR3 loop: CASSEPLSGAETQYF. CDR3 coding DNA: TGTGCCAGCAGTGAACCTTTGAGCGGGGCAGAGACCCAGTACTTC.

V gene TRBV18 combines with J gene TRBJ1-3; D uncertain. The germline V gene encodes CDR1 KGHSH and CDR2 LQKENI. The length of the CDR3 is 17 residues. V was shortened by 2 bases and J by 0 bases, with 14 bases between the two germline ends. The CDR3 nucleotides are TGTGCCAGCTCACCATTAAGGCCAGACATCTCTGGAAACACCATATATTTT. Its protein is CASSPLRPDISGNTIYF.

The chain carries TRBV7-2 and TRBJ1-2; TRBD1 might be the D (5 bases). Germline V gene data show CDR1 as SGHTA and CDR2 as FQGNSA. V was trimmed by 1 base and J by 6 bases, leaving 15 bases between them. This CDR3 region has 15 residues. The CDR3 DNA follows: TGTGCCAGCAGCTTAGGGCAGGGCCGGGGGAATGGCTACACCTTC. This gives the protein CASSLGQGRGNGYTF.

The V gene is TRBV7-8, the J gene TRBJ1-5; D call uncertain. This CDR3 comprises 16 residues. Trimming stripped 1 base from V and 6 bases from J, with 16 bases between. The germline gives CDR1 SGHVS, CDR2 FQNEAQ. The CDR3 sequence: CASSLERAAPRQPQHF. CDR3 nucleotides: TGTGCCAGCAGCTTAGAGCGGGCGGCGCCTCGTCAGCCCCAGCATTTT.

The chain carries TRBV5-4 and TRBJ2-3; TRBD2 agrees at 8 bases. V trimming: 4 bases; J trimming: 3 bases; junction bases outside the gene matches: 7. In germline, CDR1 is SGHNT, CDR2 YYREEE (reference sequence). The CDR3 is 15 amino acids. The CDR3 protein is CASSPEAGATDTQYF. The CDR3 DNA reads TGTGCCAGCAGCCCCGAAGCGGGAGCAACAGATACGCAGTATTTT. The full variable domain, rest sourced from reference TRBV5-4 and TRBJ2-3, is ETGVTQSPTHLIKTRGQQVTLRCSSQSGHNTVSWYQQALGQGPQFIFQYYREEENGRGNFPPRFSGLQFPNYSSELNVNALELDDSALYLCASSPEAGATDTQYFGPGTRLTVL.

V gene TRBV5-6 combines with J gene TRBJ2-3; D remains unclear. V was trimmed by 4 bases and J by 0 bases, leaving 9 bases between them. From germline, CDR1 is SGHDT and CDR2 YYEEEE. The CDR3 sequence is 14 residues long. CDR3 in amino acids: CASSPTPSTDTQYF. The CDR3 nucleotides read TGTGCCAGCAGCCCGACACCAAGCACAGATACGCAGTATTTT. The full variable domain, in which reference TRBV5-6 and TRBJ2-3 provide the parts outside the CDR3, is DAGVTQSPTHLIKTRGQQVTLRCSPKSGHDTVSWYQQALGQGPQFIFQYYEEEERQRGNFPDRFSGHQFPNYSSELNVNALLLGDSALYLCASSPTPSTDTQYFGPGTRLTVL.

This chain's CDR3 is CASSPRASGIPGVGTDTQYF. CDR3 coding DNA: TGTGCCAGCAGCCCCCGGGCTAGCGGGATCCCCGGGGTGGGCACAGATACGCAGTATTTT. This chain links TRBV9 with TRBJ2-3; TRBD2 aligns across 9 bases. Germline V gene data show CDR1 as SGDLS and CDR2 as YYNGEE. Trimming took 4 bases from V and 1 from J; bases not matched to a gene: 19. CDR3 length: 20 residues.

This rearrangement joins TRBV7-6 to TRBJ1-2, with 10 bases fitting TRBD1. CDR1 SGHVS and CDR2 FNYEAQ come from the germline V gene. V shed 2 bases and J 6 bases; nucleotides not matched to a gene: 6. CDR3 length: 15 residues. CDR3 protein: CASSLPGTGDDGYTF. The CDR3 DNA reads TGTGCCAGCAGCTTACCCGGGACAGGGGATGATGGCTACACCTTC. The variable domain in full, completed from reference TRBV7-6 and TRBJ1-2, reads GAGVSQSPRYKVTKRGQDVALRCDPISGHVSLYWYRQALGQGPEFLTYFNYEAQQDKSGLPNDRFSAERPEGSISTLTIQRTEQRDSAMYRCASSLPGTGDDGYTFGSGTRLTVV.

V usage is TRBV10-2 and J usage is TRBJ1-4; 8 bases align to TRBD1. Losses at the gene ends were 9 bases for V and 7 bases for J; bases not matched to a gene: 10. CDR1 is WSHSY and CDR2 is SAAADI in the germline V gene. This CDR3 contains 14 residues. CDR3: CASIPGGAGEKLFF. The CDR3 DNA sequence: TGCGCCAGTATTCCAGGGGGCGCAGGTGAAAAACTGTTTTTT.